This T cell receptor (beta chain) was sequenced during a study of blood T cell repertoires in COVID-19. Background on the study: Material from acute and convalescent COVID-19 was sourced from the United States, Italy and Spain. From T cells, B-cell-depleted T cells, or PBMCs came the material, which was cDNA or gDNA.

Original methodology: Estimated nucleated cell counts came from reference gene primer amplification. Assay: immunoSEQ multiplex PCR; the TCRdb copy retains only in-frame clones and omits some. V and J calls and clone size are given by that table; D and trimming were obtained from the DNA. Counted here are 150,000 to 200,000 clones, 80% to 90% occurring once; the ten biggest clones make up roughly 4%. V lost 5 bases and J 4 bases, leaving 11 bases between the germline ends. This CDR3 is 14 amino acids long. The germline V gene encodes CDR1 SGHNT and CDR2 YENEEA. The TCR originated in a woman aged 70-85 years with acute or convalescent COVID-19. The source material was peripheral blood. The rearrangement joins TRBV11-3 to TRBJ2-2; tentatively, D is TRBD2 (6 bases). The CDR3 nucleotides are TGTGCCAGCAGCCCAGGAGGGGTCACCGGGGAGCTGTTTTTT. Residues: CASSPGGVTGELFF.